These 30 T cell receptor beta chains originate from one sample sequenced in a study of T-cell reconstitution after alpha-beta-depleted transplantation in children. Unique molecular identifiers tagged the TCRbeta library. TCRdb redid the calling of the PCR reads with MiXCR, one entry per CDR3 protein. The sample contains fewer than 550,000 distinct CDR3 sequences, 15% to 20% of which appear only once. This sample comprised PBMCs, mostly from graft donor cells, obtained 360 days after TCRalphabeta/CD19-depleted stem cell transplant. These receptors were obtained from a boy in the first two years of life who had a stem cell transplant for Wiskott-Aldrich syndrome, so the T cells may come from the graft donor.

This clonotype has more than one count but fewer than ten. This sequence joins TRBV4-3 and TRBJ2-7; D possibly corresponds to TRBD1 (5 bases). Trimming stripped 2 bases from V and 3 bases from J, with 17 bases between. Germline values: CDR1 LGHNA, CDR2 YSLEER. This CDR3 has 16 amino acids. CDR3 sequence reads: CASSQTTGPFYYEQYF. DNA of the CDR3: TGCGCCAGCAGCCAAACCACAGGCCCCTTTTACTACGAGCAGTACTTC.

This clonotype came up a few times. The chain employs TRBV9 and TRBJ2-3, with TRBD2 matching 11 bases. Trimming removed 4 bases from V and 6 bases from J; junction bases left unmatched: 10. The CDR3 extends over 16 amino acids. Germline lookup yields CDR1 SGDLS and CDR2 YYNGEE. CDR3 amino acids: CASSTHSGGAGDTQYF. The CDR3 nucleotides are TGTGCCAGCAGCACCCATAGCGGGGGGGCAGGGGATACGCAGTATTTT. The variable domain in full, completed from reference TRBV9 and TRBJ2-3, reads DSGVTQTPKHLITATGQRVTLRCSPRSGDLSVYWYQQSLDQGLQFLIQYYNGEERAKGNILERFSAQQFPDLHSELNLSSLELGDSALYFCASSTHSGGAGDTQYFGPGTRLTVL.

A few counts support this clonotype. The chain couples TRBV28 to TRBJ2-4; D remains ambiguous. The CDR3 spans 17 residues. Per germline, CDR1 MDHEN and CDR2 SYDVKM. V was clipped by 2 bases and J by 1 base, with 15 bases between them. Here the CDR3 DNA reads TGTGCCAGCAGTTTACGGCTGCGGAGTGTGGCCAAAAACATTCAGTACTTC. Translation gives CASSLRLRSVAKNIQYF.

The rearrangement uses TRBV12-3 or TRBV12-4 and TRBJ2-2; D is unresolved. CDR3 size: 15 residues. Trimming cost V 3 bases and J 0 bases, with 8 bases left between them. The CDR3, as DNA: TGTGCCAGCAGTTTTGGACGGCCGAACACCGGGGAGCTGTTTTTT. It is translated as CASSFGRPNTGELFF.

There are many counts of this clonotype. The V call is TRBV25-1, the J call TRBJ2-5; D is uncertain. Germline V lookup: CDR1 MGHDK, CDR2 SYGVNS. V dropped 2 bases and J dropped 1 base, with 5 bases sitting between them. The CDR3 runs 13 residues. CDR3 coding DNA: TGTGCCAGCAGTGAACGGGCCCAAGAGACCCAGTACTTC. This sequence encodes CASSERAQETQYF.

This rearrangement joins TRBV29-1 to TRBJ1-1; D is perhaps TRBD1 (6 bases). Trimming left V 7 bases short and J 5 bases short, with 14 bases between. This CDR3 has 12 residues. Germline CDR1 is SQVTM and CDR2 is ANQGSEA. CDR3 bases: TGCAGCGGTGACAGGTCAGGGACTGAAGCTTTCTTT. This translates into CSGDRSGTEAFF.

This clonotype was counted between two and nine times. This sequence joins TRBV9 and TRBJ2-7; D possibly corresponds to TRBD1 (6 bases). CDR1 and CDR2 (germline): SGDLS, YYNGEE. V was shortened by 0 bases and J by 0 bases, with 13 bases between the two germline ends. The length of the CDR3 is 16 residues. The DNA for the CDR3 is TGTGCCAGCAGCGTAGCTACCGGGACATCCTCCTACGAGCAGTACTTC. Translation: CASSVATGTSSYEQYF.

The chain uses TRBV12-3 or TRBV12-4 and TRBJ2-1; unclear D gene. V gave up 0 bases and J gave up 8 bases, with 8 bases separating them. The CDR3 extends over 13 amino acids. The CDR3 DNA sequence: TGTGCCAGCAGTTTAGCGCCGGAGCATGAGCAGTTCTTC. Its protein product is CASSLAPEHEQFF.

This clonotype appeared a few times. This sequence joins TRBV5-1 and TRBJ2-3, with 10 positions matching TRBD2. Germline V CDR1 and CDR2: SGHRS, YFSETQ. The CDR3 runs 19 residues. Losses at the gene ends were 0 bases for V and 6 bases for J; bases not matched to a gene: 16. CDR3 in amino acids: CASSLAVLSLAGRRDTQYF. The CDR3 coding sequence is TGCGCCAGCAGCTTGGCTGTCTTATCACTAGCGGGGCGGCGGGATACGCAGTATTTT.

This clonotype turned up a few times. J is TRBJ2-2 and V is TRBV7-9; 9 bases map to TRBD1. Germline CDR1 is SEHNR and CDR2 is FQNEAQ (reference sequence). The CDR3 is 17 amino acids. V lost 3 bases to trimming and J lost 1 base; unmatched junction nucleotides: 6. DNA for the CDR3: TGTGCCAGCAGCTTTGCTATGGGACAGGGGAACACCGGGGAGCTGTTTTTT. Translation gives CASSFAMGQGNTGELFF.

The chain recombines TRBV11-2 with TRBJ2-1; 8 bases are shared with TRBD1. The V gene's germline CDR1 is SGHAT and CDR2 FQNNGV. CDR3 length equals 15 residues. V dropped 2 bases and J dropped 12; count of bases not matched to a gene: 12. CDR3 residues: CASSLQGAPSVGQFF. Here the CDR3 DNA reads TGTGCCAGCAGCTTACAGGGGGCCCCCTCAGTAGGGCAGTTCTTC.

This clonotype has just a few counts. The rearrangement uses TRBV6-1 and TRBJ2-7; no clear D. The CDR3 extends over 14 amino acids. Germline V gives CDR1 MNHNS, CDR2 SASEGT. V lost 5 bases to trimming and J lost 3 bases, with 14 bases between them. The CDR3 is CASSPNSLSYEQYF. DNA of the CDR3: TGTGCCAGCAGTCCCAATTCCCTTAGCTACGAGCAGTACTTC.

CDR3 sequence reads: CASTEAGVSYNEQFF. CDR3 coding DNA: TGTGCCAGCACCGAAGCGGGAGTCTCCTACAATGAGCAGTTCTTC. V and J are TRBV12-3 or TRBV12-4 and TRBJ2-1; TRBD2 agrees at 8 bases. The CDR3 spans 15 residues. Trimming removed 7 bases from V and 0 bases from J; junction bases left unmatched: 5.

The chain carries TRBV7-6 and TRBJ2-2; 11 nucleotides line up with TRBD2. Germline V lookup: CDR1 SGHVS, CDR2 FNYEAQ. V lost 5 bases, J lost 2 bases, and 7 bases stayed unmatched. This CDR3 has 17 amino acids. Here the CDR3 reads CASSRFGTSGNTGELFF. The CDR3 DNA sequence: TGTGCCAGCAGCCGTTTCGGGACTAGCGGAAACACCGGGGAGCTGTTTTTT.

V usage is TRBV18 and J usage is TRBJ2-5, with 7 nucleotides matching TRBD2. The germline V gene has CDR1 KGHSH and CDR2 LQKENI. V trimming: 6 bases; J trimming: 1 base; junction bases outside the gene matches: 11. This CDR3 has 16 residues. In DNA, the CDR3 is TGTGCCAGCTCCCCCCTGGCGGGAGCCTTCCAAGAGACCCAGTACTTC. Amino acids: CASSPLAGAFQETQYF. Variable domain in full (rest from reference TRBV18 and TRBJ2-5): NAGVMQNPRHLVRRRGQEARLRCSPMKGHSHVYWYRQLPEEGLKFMVYLQKENIIDESGMPKERFSAEFPKEGPSILRIQQVVRGDSAAYFCASSPLAGAFQETQYFGPGTRLLVL.

This chain links TRBV18 with TRBJ2-7; D is uncertain. The CDR3 runs to 14 residues. In germline, CDR1 is KGHSH, CDR2 LQKENI. V was trimmed by 0 bases and J by 4 bases, leaving 10 bases between them. In DNA, the CDR3 is TGTGCCAGCTCACCACCCACGCGGTCTTACGAGCAGTACTTC. The encoded protein is CASSPPTRSYEQYF. The full variable domain, rest sourced from reference TRBV18 and TRBJ2-7, is NAGVMQNPRHLVRRRGQEARLRCSPMKGHSHVYWYRQLPEEGLKFMVYLQKENIIDESGMPKERFSAEFPKEGPSILRIQQVVRGDSAAYFCASSPPTRSYEQYFGPGTRLTVT.

V is TRBV3-1 and J is TRBJ2-5; TRBD2 might be the D (5 bases). The V and J ends lost 4 bases and 2 bases respectively, with 14 bases between them. Germline V gene sequence: CDR1 LGHDT, CDR2 YNNKEL (reference sequence). The CDR3 is made up of 15 amino acids. Here the CDR3 reads CASSLRTSGQETQYF. CDR3 in DNA: TGTGCCAGCAGCCTCCGGACGTCGGGACAAGAGACCCAGTACTTC.

J is TRBJ2-7 and V is TRBV10-3; 11 bases are a match to TRBD2. Germline V gene sequence: CDR1 ENHRY, CDR2 SYGVKD. The ends lost 11 bases at V and 2 bases at J; junction bases unmatched: 11. The CDR3 runs to 15 residues. CDR3 DNA sequence: TGTGCCTTTTCCCCGGGACTAGCGGCACCCTACGAGCAGTACTTC. Its protein is CAFSPGLAAPYEQYF.

This chain joins TRBV5-1 and TRBJ2-5, with D unresolved. V gave up 0 bases and J gave up 7 bases, with 10 bases separating them. CDR3 length: 13 residues. The germline CDR1 and CDR2 sequences are SGHRS and YFSETQ. CDR3 region: CASSLATSWTQYF. CDR3 nucleotides: TGCGCCAGCAGCTTGGCGACCAGTTGGACCCAGTACTTC.

This chain uses TRBV24-1 with TRBJ2-1; 11 bases agree with TRBD2. Germline V lookup: CDR1 KGHDR, CDR2 SFDVKD. The CDR3 length is 16 residues. Trimming cost V 4 bases and J 3 bases; bases outside gene matches: 4. CDR3 nucleotide sequence: TGTGCCACCAGTGACCGGGGACTAGCGGTCTACAATGAGCAGTTCTTC. This encodes CATSDRGLAVYNEQFF.

The chain combines TRBV12-3 or TRBV12-4 with TRBJ2-4; D not resolved. The CDR3 covers 15 residues. V lost 3 bases to trimming and J lost 2 bases, with 11 bases between them. CDR3 amino acids: CASSFLVATKNIQYF. In DNA, the CDR3 is TGTGCCAGCAGTTTTTTGGTAGCCACCAAAAACATTCAGTACTTC.

This clonotype was seen a handful of times. V is TRBV21-1 and J is TRBJ2-6. TRBV21-1 represents a pseudogene. CDR3 length: 14 amino acids. The CDR3 bases are TGTGCCAGGAACCCTTCACGTGGGGCCAACGTCCTGACTTTC. Its protein is CARNPSRGANVLTF.

The V call is TRBV10-3, the J call TRBJ2-3; tentatively, D is TRBD1 or TRBD2 (5 bases each). The CDR3 is made up of 15 amino acids. Germline V gene data show CDR1 as ENHRY and CDR2 as SYGVKD. Trimming shortened V by 3 bases and J by 1 base, and 11 bases separated the two germline ends. The CDR3 coding sequence is TGTGCCATCAGTGACGGTAGGGGAGGCACAGATACGCAGTATTTT. Residues: CAISDGRGGTDTQYF.

J is TRBJ2-7 and V is TRBV11-1, with 10 bases matching TRBD1. In germline, CDR1 is SGHAT, CDR2 FQDESV (reference sequence). The CDR3 spans 18 residues. V lost 5 bases, J lost 7 bases, and 20 bases stayed unmatched. CDR3 in amino acids: CASSRTSGQGEIRWEQYF. CDR3 coding DNA: TGTGCCAGCAGCCGAACTTCCGGACAGGGGGAAATACGGTGGGAGCAGTACTTC.

The chain uses TRBV4-3 and TRBJ2-5, with a tentative D call TRBD2 (5 bases). The CDR3 length is 15 residues. Deletions cut 1 base from V and 5 bases from J, with 14 bases between. CDR1 LGHNA and CDR2 YSLEER come from the germline V gene. CDR3 DNA sequence: TGCGCCAGCAGCCAAGGTCGGTCTAGCCGGGAGACCCAGTACTTC. This codes for CASSQGRSSRETQYF.

This clonotype was detected a few times. The chain recombines TRBV12-3 or TRBV12-4 with TRBJ1-2, with 10 bases identical to TRBD1. The CDR3 is 14 amino acids. V shed 6 bases and J 8 bases; nucleotides not matched to a gene: 9. As DNA, the CDR3 is TGTGCCAGCAGCCCCGACAGGGGGCGGGGGGGCTACACCTTC. Protein product: CASSPDRGRGGYTF.

V and J are TRBV5-1 and TRBJ2-7; a possible D gene is TRBD2 (6 bases). CDR3 length equals 15 residues. Trimming removed 4 bases from V and 1 base from J, with 15 bases in between. CDR1 SGHRS and CDR2 YFSETQ come from the germline V gene. CDR3 amino acids: CASSPGTRLSYEQYF. As DNA, the CDR3 is TGCGCCAGCAGCCCCGGGACTCGACTTTCCTACGAGCAGTACTTC.

This clonotype was seen repeatedly, ten times or more. The chain recombines TRBV10-2 with TRBJ2-7; 8 bases match TRBD1. This CDR3 has 16 residues. Germline loops: CDR1 WSHSY, CDR2 SAAADI. V lost 0 bases and J lost 0; bases outside the gene matches: 4. CDR3 loop: CASSESTGVHSYEQYF. CDR3 coding DNA: TGCGCCAGCAGTGAGTCGACAGGGGTCCACTCCTACGAGCAGTACTTC.

V usage is TRBV13 and J usage is TRBJ2-7; 9 nucleotides align to TRBD1. The CDR3 covers 14 residues. With V trimmed by 6 bases and J by 3 bases, 6 bases remained unmatched. From germline, CDR1 is PRHDT and CDR2 FYEKMQ (reference sequence). CDR3 residues: CASRIKGQGYEQYF. CDR3 nucleotide sequence: TGTGCCAGCAGAATTAAGGGACAGGGCTACGAGCAGTACTTC.

This sequence joins TRBV20-1 and TRBJ2-5; no clear D. Germline CDR1 DFQATT, CDR2 SNEGSKA (reference sequence). V was trimmed by 0 bases and J by 2 bases, leaving 7 bases between them. This CDR3 spans 13 amino acids. CDR3 residues: CSARDVQQETQYF. The CDR3 DNA reads TGCAGTGCTAGAGATGTTCAGCAAGAGACCCAGTACTTC.